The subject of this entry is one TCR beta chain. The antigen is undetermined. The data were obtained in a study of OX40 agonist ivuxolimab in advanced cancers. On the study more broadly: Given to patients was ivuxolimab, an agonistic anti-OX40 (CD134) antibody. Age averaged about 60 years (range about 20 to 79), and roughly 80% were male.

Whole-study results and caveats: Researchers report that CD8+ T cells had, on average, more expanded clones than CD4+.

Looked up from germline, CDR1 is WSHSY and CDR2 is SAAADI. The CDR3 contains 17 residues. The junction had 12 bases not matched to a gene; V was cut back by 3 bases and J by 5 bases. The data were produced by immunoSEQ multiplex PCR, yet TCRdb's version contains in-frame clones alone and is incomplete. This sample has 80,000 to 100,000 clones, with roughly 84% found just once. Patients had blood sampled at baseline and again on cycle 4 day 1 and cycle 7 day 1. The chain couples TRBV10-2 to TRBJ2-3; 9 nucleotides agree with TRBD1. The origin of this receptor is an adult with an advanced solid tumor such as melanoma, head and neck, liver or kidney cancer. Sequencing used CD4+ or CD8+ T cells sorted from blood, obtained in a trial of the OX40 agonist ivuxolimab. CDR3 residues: CASSDPHRGPIRDTQYF. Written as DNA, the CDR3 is TGCGCCAGCAGTGATCCTCACAGGGGGCCTATACGAGATACGCAGTATTTT.